This T cell receptor (beta chain) derives from a study of OX40 agonist ivuxolimab in advanced cancers. On the study more broadly: Dose-escalation subjects each had hepatocellular carcinoma, melanoma, renal cell or head and neck cancer. Study-wide findings and caveats: Among expanded peripheral T cells, antigen specificity went undetermined. Dose levels from 0.1 to 3.0 mg/kg saw CD4+ and CD8+ blood T cells expand clonally by week 6.

Clones were read by immunoSEQ multiplex PCR, and TCRdb kept only the in-frame ones, dropping some. The sample has 70,000 to 75,000 clones; about 79% are singletons. Worth noting for this clone: The antigen remains undetermined.

The sampling schedule covered blood at baseline, cycle 4 day 1, and cycle 7 day 1. The specimen was CD4+ or CD8+ T cells sorted from blood, collected in a trial of the OX40 agonist ivuxolimab. The source of this sequence is an adult with an advanced solid tumor such as melanoma, head and neck, liver or kidney cancer.

The CDR3 region is CASSQLPSGGSGDTQYF. CDR3 sequence (DNA): TGCGCCAGCAGCCAACTCCCTAGCGGGGGGTCAGGAGATACGCAGTATTTT. The chain carries TRBV4-1 and TRBJ2-3, with 11 bases that match TRBD2. Germline V CDR1 and CDR2: MGHRA, YSYEKL. This CDR3 region has 17 residues. Trimming at V came to 2 bases and at J to 5 bases, leaving 9 bases not matched to a gene.